This T cell receptor (beta chain) is drawn from a study of CXCR3-negative and CXCR3-positive naive CD8 T cells. Study summary: Across all libraries, TRB reads numbered 110 million to 150 million, with about 1.5 +/- 0.3 million in each library.

Concerning this clonotype: Its antigen is as yet unknown.

Findings and limits, study-wide: After cryopreservation, CXCR3 expression dropped partially; most assays used fresh PBMCs. The study inferred TCR strength from TRB CDR3 properties and found comparable surface CD5 between naive subsets. The TRB CDR3s that CXCR3-positive naive cells carried were more hydrophobic than those of CXCR3-negative naive cells.

CD45RO-CCR7+CD27+CD95- characterized naive CD8+ T cells. The method, 5' RACE with UMI labels, was used to prepare the TRB cDNA libraries. From the 5' RACE reads, TCRdb lists one entry per CDR3 protein and no DNA. Its table lists some 150,000 distinct CDR3 sequences. The germline CDR1 and CDR2 sequences are SQVTM and ANQGSEA. The CDR3 sequence is 14 residues long. The origin of this receptor is a human donor in good health. Some clones in this sample may be carry-over from other donors' samples. Sequenced: naive CXCR3+ CD8+ T cells from blood. Subset noted: CD45RO-CCR7+CD27+CD95- naive CD8+ T cells expressing CXCR3 (TNR3+). J is TRBJ2-1 and V is TRBV29-1; the TRBD1 assignment by TCRdb is unverifiable without DNA. CDR3 sequence reads: CSVRDRKFGNEQLF.